A selection of T cell receptor beta chains follows, all from one sample in a study of cytomegalovirus exposure and HLA in healthy donors. Assay: immunoSEQ multiplex PCR; the TCRdb copy retains only in-frame clones and omits some. This repertoire shows approximately 210,000 clones, more than 70% found once; its top ten account for about 1.6%. Sequencing was performed on PBMCs. Every receptor here comes from a young woman in good health and CMV-seronegative. The CDR3 runs from the conserved cysteine through the conserved F or W. D genes are given only for firm matches. Where a row states a size, it is once, few, many or the class of an expanded clone; other rows omit it.

j_gene	v_gene	d_gene	abundance	CDR3nt	CDR3aa
TRBJ1-3	TRBV7-3	TRBD1	NA	TGTGCCAGCAGCCCGTCCGGACAGGGGTCGCACTCTGGAAACACCATATATTTT	CASSPSGQGSHSGNTIYF
TRBJ1-5	TRBV5-6	NA	NA	TGTGCCAGCAGCTTGAAGGTTGCGGGGCCCAAGCATTTT	CASSLKVAGPKHF
TRBJ2-7	TRBV6-5	TRBD1	once	TGTGCCAGCAACACCGGGACAGGGGTGTACGAGCAGTACTTC	CASNTGTGVYEQYF
TRBJ2-3	TRBV19	TRBD2	once	TGTGCCAGTAAAGTACTAGCGGGAGCCACAGATACGCAGTATTTT	CASKVLAGATDTQYF
TRBJ2-5	TRBV9	TRBD2	NA	TGTGCCAGCAGCGTAGGGGGGACTAGCGGGAGATGGGAGACCCAGTACTTC	CASSVGGTSGRWETQYF
TRBJ2-7	TRBV5-6	NA	NA	TGTGCCAGCAGCTTGGCCCCCATGACTAGTAGGTACGAGCAGTACTTC	CASSLAPMTSRYEQYF
TRBJ1-6	TRBV27	TRBD1	NA	TGTGCCAGCAGCCGGGACAGGGACATTCTCTCCTATAATTCACCCCTCCACTTT	CASSRDRDILSYNSPLHF
TRBJ2-7	TRBV7-2	TRBD2	few	TGTGCCAGCAGCTTACTTCGAGCGGGAGATGGAGAGCAGTACTTC	CASSLLRAGDGEQYF
TRBJ2-3	TRBV5-1	NA	NA	TGCGCCAGCAGCTTGACGCGAGATACGCAGTATTTT	CASSLTRDTQYF
TRBJ2-3	TRBV6-5	TRBD1	NA	TGTGCCAGCAGTAGACAGGGGGCGCCAGGAGATACGCAGTATTTT	CASSRQGAPGDTQYF
TRBJ2-7	TRBV27	NA	NA	TGTGCCAGCAGTTATTATACAGGGATACTTCTCACTAAGGCTCACTCCTACGAGCAGTACTTC	CASSYYTGILLTKAHSYEQYF
TRBJ2-7	TRBV19	NA	once	TGTGCCAGTAGTATACTCGGACTGACGACGGAGCAGTACTTC	CASSILGLTTEQYF
TRBJ2-2	TRBV9	TRBD2	NA	TGTGCCAGCAGCGCAGGTAGCGGGGGGGCCGACACCGGGGAGCTGTTTTTT	CASSAGSGGADTGELFF
TRBJ1-1	TRBV6-1	NA	once	TGTGCCAGCAGCGTGGACAGACCCAATGAAGCTTTCTTT	CASSVDRPNEAFF
TRBJ2-2	TRBV30	NA	NA	TGTGCCTGGAGCCGGGAAGGAGCCGGGGAGCTGTTTTTT	CAWSREGAGELFF
TRBJ1-2	TRBV27	TRBD1	NA	TGTGCCAGCAGTTCCGTACAGGGGATAAGCTATGGCTACACCTTC	CASSSVQGISYGYTF
TRBJ2-5	TRBV5-5	NA	NA	TGTGCCAGCAGCTTGGGCGGACAAGAGACCCAGTACTTC	CASSLGGQETQYF
TRBJ2-7	TRBV6-1	TRBD1	few	TGTGCCAGCACTTCGCAGGGGGCCTACGAGCAGTACTTC	CASTSQGAYEQYF
TRBJ2-3	TRBV5-4	TRBD2	NA	TGTGCCAGCAGCGATGGGACTAGCGGGGGAGGAGATACGCAGTATTTT	CASSDGTSGGGDTQYF
TRBJ1-1	TRBV29-1	TRBD1	NA	TGCAGCGTTGAAGAGGACAGGCCCACTGAAGCTTTCTTT	CSVEEDRPTEAFF
TRBJ2-3	TRBV29-1	TRBD1	NA	TGCAGCGTTGATAGTTGGTATAGGGGACAGGGGCCTCGCACAGATACGCAGTATTTT	CSVDSWYRGQGPRTDTQYF
TRBJ2-7	TRBV15	NA	NA	TGTGCCACCAGCAGCCCATCCGATCCAGGGATCTACGAGCAGTACTTC	CATSSPSDPGIYEQYF
TRBJ1-2	TRBV9	NA	NA	TGTGCCAGCAGCGTAGGGGCAGGCCCCTATGGCTACACCTTC	CASSVGAGPYGYTF
TRBJ2-2	TRBV10-2	TRBD2	NA	TGCGCCAGCAGTGAACTAGCGGGAAAACGAGGCGGCGGGGAGCTGTTTTTT	CASSELAGKRGGGELFF
TRBJ2-3	TRBV7-9	TRBD1	NA	TGTGCCAGCAGCCGGGACAGGGGAGACACAGATACGCAGTATTTT	CASSRDRGDTDTQYF
TRBJ1-1	TRBV4-2	NA	NA	TGTGCCAGCAGCCGAAGGGCGGGCGAGAACACTGAAGCTTTCTTT	CASSRRAGENTEAFF
TRBJ1-5	TRBV5-1	TRBD1	NA	TGCGCCAGCGGACTGACAGGGGGCGCGAATCAGCCCCAGCATTTT	CASGLTGGANQPQHF
TRBJ1-1	TRBV7-2	TRBD1	few	TGTGCCAGCAGCCAACTCACAGGGGGCACTGAAGCTTTCTTT	CASSQLTGGTEAFF
TRBJ1-2	TRBV6-4	NA	NA	TGTGCCAGCAGTGACTCCAGCGGGGGGGGAAACTATGGCTACACCTTC	CASSDSSGGGNYGYTF
TRBJ1-2	TRBV6-5	NA	NA	TGTGCCAGCAGTTACTCCCCGGGAAACTATGGCTACACCTTC	CASSYSPGNYGYTF
TRBJ2-1	TRBV2	TRBD2	NA	TGTGCCAGCAGGACCGGGACTAGCGGCAATGAGCAGTTCTTC	CASRTGTSGNEQFF
TRBJ2-4	TRBV5-6	NA	NA	TGTGCCAGCAGCTTGGGACAGGCCCAAAACATTCAGTACTTC	CASSLGQAQNIQYF
TRBJ1-1	TRBV11-3	NA	NA	TGTGCCAGCAGCTTCTCTGGAGGGGACACTGAAGCTTTCTTT	CASSFSGGDTEAFF
TRBJ2-1	TRBV14	TRBD2	NA	TGTGCCAGCAGCCAAGTAGCGGGAGCATACAATGAGCAGTTCTTC	CASSQVAGAYNEQFF
TRBJ1-4	TRBV7-6	NA	NA	TGTGCCAGCAGCTATTATTTAACTAATGAAAAACTGTTTTTT	CASSYYLTNEKLFF
TRBJ2-7	TRBV19	NA	NA	TGTGCCAGTAGTACCAACTTGCTTAGGGGCGAGCAGTACTTC	CASSTNLLRGEQYF
TRBJ1-5	TRBV4-1	TRBD1	NA	TGCGCCAGCAGCCAGGGGGGACAGGGGTATCAGCCCCAGCATTTT	CASSQGGQGYQPQHF
TRBJ1-3	TRBV27	NA	NA	TGTGCCAGCAGTTTATCAGTAACAGCCGGAAACACCATATATTTT	CASSLSVTAGNTIYF
TRBJ2-3	TRBV9	TRBD2	NA	TGTGCCAGTAGAACAGGACTAGGGGATACGCAGTATTTT	CASRTGLGDTQYF
TRBJ2-5	TRBV7-3	NA	NA	TGTGCCAGCAGCTCTGGACTAGCAGGGGGGACCCAGTACTTC	CASSSGLAGGTQYF
TRBJ1-2	TRBV18	TRBD1	NA	TGTGCCAGCTCATCCGGGACAGGTAACGGCTATGGCTACACCTTC	CASSSGTGNGYGYTF
TRBJ2-7	TRBV2	TRBD1	once	TGTGCCAGCAGCAGGGGACAGGGGGCTCTCCACGAGCAGTACTTC	CASSRGQGALHEQYF
TRBJ2-7	TRBV27	TRBD1	NA	TGTGCCAGCAGTTCCGGGGACAGCTACGAGCAGTACTTC	CASSSGDSYEQYF
TRBJ2-7	TRBV28	TRBD2	NA	TGTGCCAGCAGTTTTGCTAGCGGGATTTACGAGCAGTACTTC	CASSFASGIYEQYF
TRBJ1-2	TRBV7-9	NA	once	TGTGCCAGCAGCTTATTTGTCCTGAGTGGCAGGGCAAATGGCTACACCTTC	CASSLFVLSGRANGYTF
TRBJ1-5	TRBV6-1	NA	NA	TGTGCCAGCAGTAGGACACTTAGCAATCAGCCCCAGCATTTT	CASSRTLSNQPQHF
TRBJ2-2	TRBV5-1	NA	few	TGCGCCAGCAGCTTATCACAGGGTATCGGGGAGCTGTTTTTT	CASSLSQGIGELFF
TRBJ1-1	TRBV15	NA	NA	TGTGCCACCAGCGCAGGCCTGAACACTGAAGCTTTCTTT	CATSAGLNTEAFF
TRBJ1-5	TRBV6-6	TRBD1	NA	TGTGCCAGCAGTTACAGGGTGAGACAGGGAGGACAGCCCCAGCATTTT	CASSYRVRQGGQPQHF
TRBJ1-1	TRBV2	TRBD1	few	TGTGCCAGCAGTCTCGGGACAGGGAACACTGAAGCTTTCTTT	CASSLGTGNTEAFF
TRBJ2-2	TRBV11-2	TRBD1	NA	TGTGCCAGCAGCCCCCACAAGGGGGCCCACACCGGGGAGCTGTTTTTT	CASSPHKGAHTGELFF
TRBJ2-3	TRBV10-2	NA	NA	TGCGCCAGCACCAGGCCCGGGACTGTACTCCCAGATACGCAGTATTTT	CASTRPGTVLPDTQYF
TRBJ2-2	TRBV7-3	TRBD2	NA	TGTGCCAGCAGACTGGGACTAGCGGGAGGCGGGGAGCTGTTTTTT	CASRLGLAGGGELFF
TRBJ2-3	TRBV27	TRBD1	NA	TGTGCCAGCAGGACAGGGGTTGGGACAGATACGCAGTATTTT	CASRTGVGTDTQYF
TRBJ2-3	TRBV23-1	TRBD2	once	TGCGCCAGCAGTCAACCTACGGGAGGAGGCCGCGCGGGGCGTACGCAGTATTTT	CASSQPTGGGRAGRTQYF
TRBJ2-7	TRBV18	NA	once	TGTGCCAGCTCACCACTCGCCCTGGGGCAGGGGAACGAGCAGTACTTC	CASSPLALGQGNEQYF
TRBJ2-7	TRBV5-4	NA	NA	TGTGCCAGCAGTGGTTCTGGTTTTAGTCACGAGCAGTACTTC	CASSGSGFSHEQYF
TRBJ1-1	TRBV25-1	NA	NA	TGTGCCAGCAGATACACGAACACTGAAGCTTTCTTT	CASRYTNTEAFF